This T cell receptor (beta chain) was captured in a study of early T cells in non-severe SARS-CoV-2 infection. MiXCR, run by TCRdb on the 5' RACE reads, gives a single entry per CDR3 protein. The sample comprises under 35,000 distinct CDR3 sequences, roughly 7.2% of which are singletons, and about 3% rests with the top ten. This clonotype was counted ten times or more. Sequencing input: whole blood. This receptor was obtained from an adult who was a healthcare worker with PCR-confirmed SARS-CoV-2 infection or an uninfected control (not recorded which).

CDR3 amino acids: CASSPTLITGGSNTEAFF. The CDR3 DNA reads TGTGCCAGCTCACCCACGTTAATCACAGGGGGCTCGAACACTGAAGCTTTCTTT. This chain joins TRBV18 and TRBJ1-1; 9 bases line up with TRBD1. The CDR3 is 18 residues long. The ends lost 3 bases at V and 1 base at J; junction bases unmatched: 12. Germline V lookup: CDR1 KGHSH, CDR2 LQKENI. Combining the CDR3 with reference TRBV18 and TRBJ1-1 gives the whole variable domain NAGVMQNPRHLVRRRGQEARLRCSPMKGHSHVYWYRQLPEEGLKFMVYLQKENIIDESGMPKERFSAEFPKEGPSILRIQQVVRGDSAAYFCASSPTLITGGSNTEAFFGQGTRLTVV.